This T cell receptor beta chain emerged from a study of identical twins. Whole-study findings and limits: Compared with models, monozygotic twins showed more out-of-frame TCR alpha sharing.

The V and J ends lost 0 bases and 8 bases respectively, with 14 bases between them. This CDR3 is built from 14 residues. Germline V gene sequence: CDR1 LNHNV, CDR2 YYDKDF (reference sequence). After template switching added a universal primer site, the resulting cDNA carried unique molecular identifiers. TCRdb re-analysed the 5' RACE reads in MiXCR, keeping a single row per CDR3 protein. The sample includes 250,000 or so distinct CDR3 sequences, approximately 7% seen only once; the top ten take under 4%. The sample holds many counts of this clonotype. Antigen specificity is unknown. Another study also made use of these data, one on yellow fever vaccine responses in identical twins. That work states: Twins showed a vaccine T cell response that reportedly seemed partly convergent, partly personalized.

The TCR originated in a woman in her late teens or twenties in good health. The chain combines TRBV15 with TRBJ2-7; a possible D gene is TRBD2 (6 bases). The sequenced material came from memory (CD45RO+) T cells sorted from blood. The CDR3: CATSRDNSGVQQYF. As DNA, the CDR3 is TGTGCCACCAGCAGAGATAATTCGGGAGTGCAGCAGTACTTC.